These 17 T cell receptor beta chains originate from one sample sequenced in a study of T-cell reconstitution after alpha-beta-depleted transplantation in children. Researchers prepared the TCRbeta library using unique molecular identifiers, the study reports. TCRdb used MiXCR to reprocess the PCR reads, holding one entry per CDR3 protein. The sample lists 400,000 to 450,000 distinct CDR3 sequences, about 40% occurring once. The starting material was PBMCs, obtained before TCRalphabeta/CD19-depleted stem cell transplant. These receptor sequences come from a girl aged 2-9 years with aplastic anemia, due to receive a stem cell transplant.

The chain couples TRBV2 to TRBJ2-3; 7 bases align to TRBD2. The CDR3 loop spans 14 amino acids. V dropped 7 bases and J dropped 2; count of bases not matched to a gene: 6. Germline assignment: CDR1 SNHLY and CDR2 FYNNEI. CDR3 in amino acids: CASKSGIVTDTQYF. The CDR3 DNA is TGTGCCAGCAAGAGCGGGATTGTCACAGATACGCAGTATTTT.

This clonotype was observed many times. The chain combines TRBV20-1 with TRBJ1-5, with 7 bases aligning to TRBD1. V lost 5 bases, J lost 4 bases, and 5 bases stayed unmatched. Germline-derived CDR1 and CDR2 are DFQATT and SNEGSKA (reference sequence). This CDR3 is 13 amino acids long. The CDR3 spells CSAETGPNQPQHF. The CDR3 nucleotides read TGCAGTGCTGAGACAGGGCCTAATCAGCCCCAGCATTTT.

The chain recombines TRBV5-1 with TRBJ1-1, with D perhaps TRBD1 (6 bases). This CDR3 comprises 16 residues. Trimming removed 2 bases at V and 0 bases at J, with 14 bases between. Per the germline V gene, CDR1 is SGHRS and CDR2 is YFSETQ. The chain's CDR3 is CASSLNPGQLNTEAFF. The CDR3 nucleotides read TGCGCCAGCAGCTTAAATCCCGGACAGTTGAACACTGAAGCTTTCTTT.

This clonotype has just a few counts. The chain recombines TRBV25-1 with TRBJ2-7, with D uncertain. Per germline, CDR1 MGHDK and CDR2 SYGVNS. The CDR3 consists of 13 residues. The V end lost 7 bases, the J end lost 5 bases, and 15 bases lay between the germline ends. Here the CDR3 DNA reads TGTGCCAGCAAGCACCCAATGATCAACGAGCAGTACTTC. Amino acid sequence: CASKHPMINEQYF.

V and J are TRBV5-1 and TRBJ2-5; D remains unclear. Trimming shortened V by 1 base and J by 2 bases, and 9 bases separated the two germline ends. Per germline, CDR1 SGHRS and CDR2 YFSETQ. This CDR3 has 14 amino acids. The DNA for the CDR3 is TGCGCCAGCAGCTTGAAGGTTGGGCAAGAGACCCAGTACTTC. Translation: CASSLKVGQETQYF.

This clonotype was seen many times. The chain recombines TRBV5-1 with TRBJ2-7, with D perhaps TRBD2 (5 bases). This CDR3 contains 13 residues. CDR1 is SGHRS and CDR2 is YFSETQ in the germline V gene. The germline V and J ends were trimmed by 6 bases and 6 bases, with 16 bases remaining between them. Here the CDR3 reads CASTSGQSTEQYF. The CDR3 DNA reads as TGCGCCAGCACCAGCGGTCAATCCACCGAGCAGTACTTC.

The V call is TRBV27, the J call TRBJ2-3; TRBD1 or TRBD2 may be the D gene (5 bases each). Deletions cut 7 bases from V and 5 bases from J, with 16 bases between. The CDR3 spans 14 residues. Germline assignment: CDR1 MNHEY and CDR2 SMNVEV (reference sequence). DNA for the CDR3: TGTGCCAGCAAAGGGACGTTAGGGAGAGATACGCAGTATTTT. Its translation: CASKGTLGRDTQYF.

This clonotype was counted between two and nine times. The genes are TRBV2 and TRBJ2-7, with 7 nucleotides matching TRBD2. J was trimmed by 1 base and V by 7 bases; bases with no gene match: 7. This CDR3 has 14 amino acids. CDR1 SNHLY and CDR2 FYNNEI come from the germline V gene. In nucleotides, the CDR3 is TGTGCCAGCAAGTTGCCTAGCGGATCCTACGAGCAGTACTTC. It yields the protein CASKLPSGSYEQYF.

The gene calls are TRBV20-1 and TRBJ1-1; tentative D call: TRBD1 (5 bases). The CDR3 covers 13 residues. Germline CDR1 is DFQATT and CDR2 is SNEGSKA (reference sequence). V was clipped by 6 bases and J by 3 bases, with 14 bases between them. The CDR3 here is CSARWDGDTEAFF. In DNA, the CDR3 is TGCAGTGCCCGATGGGACGGAGACACTGAAGCTTTCTTT.

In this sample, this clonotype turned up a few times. The CDR3 loop is CASSIWTSGSKNEQFF. CDR3 nucleotides: TGTGCCAGCAGTATCTGGACTAGCGGGAGTAAGAATGAGCAGTTCTTC. The V gene is TRBV6-1, the J gene TRBJ2-1; 13 nucleotides agree with TRBD2. Trimming removed 5 bases from V and 7 bases from J; junction bases left unmatched: 8. Per germline, CDR1 MNHNS and CDR2 SASEGT. The CDR3 runs to 16 residues.

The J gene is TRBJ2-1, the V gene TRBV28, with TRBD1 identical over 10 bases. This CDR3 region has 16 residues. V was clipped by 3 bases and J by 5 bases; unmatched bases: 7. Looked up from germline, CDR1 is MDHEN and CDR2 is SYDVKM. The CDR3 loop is CASSFSGTGANNEQFF. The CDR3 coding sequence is TGTGCCAGCAGTTTTTCCGGGACAGGGGCTAACAATGAGCAGTTCTTC.

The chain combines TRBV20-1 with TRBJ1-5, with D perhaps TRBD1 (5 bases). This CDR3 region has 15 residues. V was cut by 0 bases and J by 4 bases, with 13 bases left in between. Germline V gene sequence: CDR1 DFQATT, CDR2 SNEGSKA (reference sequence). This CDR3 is CSARDGVRVNQPQHF. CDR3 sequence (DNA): TGCAGTGCTAGAGATGGTGTCAGGGTAAATCAGCCCCAGCATTTT.

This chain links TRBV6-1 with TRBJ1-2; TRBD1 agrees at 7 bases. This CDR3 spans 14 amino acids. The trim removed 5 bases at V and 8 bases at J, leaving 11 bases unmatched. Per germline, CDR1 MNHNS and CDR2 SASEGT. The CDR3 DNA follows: TGTGCCAGCAGTCAAGGGACAGTCCCCGGAGGCTACACCTTC. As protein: CASSQGTVPGGYTF.

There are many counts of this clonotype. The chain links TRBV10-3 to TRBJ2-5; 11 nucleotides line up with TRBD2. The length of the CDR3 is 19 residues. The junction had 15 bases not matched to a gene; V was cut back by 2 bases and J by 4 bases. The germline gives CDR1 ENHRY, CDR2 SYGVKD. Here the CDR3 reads CAISEGVVAGGLQGETQYF. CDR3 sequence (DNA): TGTGCCATCAGTGAGGGGGTAGTAGCGGGAGGGCTCCAAGGAGAGACCCAGTACTTC.

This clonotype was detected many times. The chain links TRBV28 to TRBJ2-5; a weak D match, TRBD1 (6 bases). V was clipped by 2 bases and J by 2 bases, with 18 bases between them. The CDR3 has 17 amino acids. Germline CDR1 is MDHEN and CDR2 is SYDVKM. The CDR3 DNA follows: TGTGCCAGCAGTTTACGGGACACCCGAAGGGGGCAAGAGACCCAGTACTTC. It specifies CASSLRDTRRGQETQYF.

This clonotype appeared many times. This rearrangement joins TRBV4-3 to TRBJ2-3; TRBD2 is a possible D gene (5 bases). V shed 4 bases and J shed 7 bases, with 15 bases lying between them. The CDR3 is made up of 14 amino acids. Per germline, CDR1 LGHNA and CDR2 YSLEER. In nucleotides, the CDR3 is TGCGCCAGCAGCCCCGGCCCCGGGAAGAATACGCAGTATTTT. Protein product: CASSPGPGKNTQYF.

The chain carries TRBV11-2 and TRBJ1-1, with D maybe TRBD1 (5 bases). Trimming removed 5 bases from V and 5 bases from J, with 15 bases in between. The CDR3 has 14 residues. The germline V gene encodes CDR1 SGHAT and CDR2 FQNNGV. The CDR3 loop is CASSRQNSETEAFF. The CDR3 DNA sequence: TGTGCCAGCAGCCGACAGAATTCGGAGACTGAAGCTTTCTTT.